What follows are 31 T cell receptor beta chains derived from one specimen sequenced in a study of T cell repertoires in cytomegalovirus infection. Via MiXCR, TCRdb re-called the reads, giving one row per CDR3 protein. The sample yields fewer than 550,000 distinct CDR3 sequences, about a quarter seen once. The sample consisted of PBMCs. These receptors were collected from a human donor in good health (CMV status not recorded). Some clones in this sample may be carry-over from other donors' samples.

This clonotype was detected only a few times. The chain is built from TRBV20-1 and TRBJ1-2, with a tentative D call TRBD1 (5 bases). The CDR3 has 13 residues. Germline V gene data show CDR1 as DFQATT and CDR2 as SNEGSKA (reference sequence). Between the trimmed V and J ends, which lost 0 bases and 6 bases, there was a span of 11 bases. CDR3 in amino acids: CSARDGRDDGYTF. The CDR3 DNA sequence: TGCAGTGCTAGAGATGGGAGGGACGATGGCTACACCTTC.

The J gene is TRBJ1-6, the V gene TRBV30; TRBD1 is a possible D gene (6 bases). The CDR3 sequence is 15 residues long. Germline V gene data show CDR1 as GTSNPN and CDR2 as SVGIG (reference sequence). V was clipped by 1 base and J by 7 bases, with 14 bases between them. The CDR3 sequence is CAWSDGWQGNSPLHF. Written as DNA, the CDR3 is TGTGCCTGGAGTGACGGTTGGCAGGGGAATTCACCCCTCCACTTT.

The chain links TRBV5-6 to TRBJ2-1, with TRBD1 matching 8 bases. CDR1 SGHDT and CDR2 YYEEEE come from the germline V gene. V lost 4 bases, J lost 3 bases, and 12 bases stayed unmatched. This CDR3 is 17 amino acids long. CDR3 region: CASSPDPGTGLYNEQFF. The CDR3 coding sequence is TGTGCCAGCAGCCCTGATCCCGGGACAGGCCTCTACAATGAGCAGTTCTTC.

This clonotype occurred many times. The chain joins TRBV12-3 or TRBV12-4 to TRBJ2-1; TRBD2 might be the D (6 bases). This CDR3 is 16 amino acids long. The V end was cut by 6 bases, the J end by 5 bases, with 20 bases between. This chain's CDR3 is CASRPTLAPINNEQFF. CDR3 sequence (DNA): TGTGCCAGCAGACCAACCCTAGCGCCTATTAACAATGAGCAGTTCTTC.

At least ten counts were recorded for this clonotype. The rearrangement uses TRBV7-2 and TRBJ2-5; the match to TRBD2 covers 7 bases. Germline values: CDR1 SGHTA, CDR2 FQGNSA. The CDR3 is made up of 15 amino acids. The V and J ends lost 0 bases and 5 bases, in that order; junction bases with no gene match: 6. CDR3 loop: CASSLASGATETQYF. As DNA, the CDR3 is TGTGCCAGCAGCTTAGCAAGCGGGGCCACCGAGACCCAGTACTTC.

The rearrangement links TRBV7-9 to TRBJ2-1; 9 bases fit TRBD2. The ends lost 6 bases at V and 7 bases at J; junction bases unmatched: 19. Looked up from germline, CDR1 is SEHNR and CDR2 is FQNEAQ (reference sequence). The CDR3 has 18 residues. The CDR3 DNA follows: TGTGCCAGCAGATATAGACCCCGCTCTAGCGGGACAACGAATGAGCAGTTCTTC. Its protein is CASRYRPRSSGTTNEQFF. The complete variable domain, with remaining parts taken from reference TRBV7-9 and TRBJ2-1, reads DTGVSQNPRHKITKRGQNVTFRCDPISEHNRLYWYRQTLGQGPEFLTYFQNEAQLEKSRLLSDRFSAERPKGSFSTLEIQRTEQGDSAMYLCASRYRPRSSGTTNEQFFGPGTRLTVL.

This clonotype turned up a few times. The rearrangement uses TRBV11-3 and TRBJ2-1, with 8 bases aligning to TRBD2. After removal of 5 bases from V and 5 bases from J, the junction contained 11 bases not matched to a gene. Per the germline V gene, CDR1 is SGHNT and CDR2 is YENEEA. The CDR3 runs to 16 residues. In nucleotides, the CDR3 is TGTGCCAGCAGCGCCCAACCCGGGACTAGGAACAATGAGCAGTTCTTC. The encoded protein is CASSAQPGTRNNEQFF.

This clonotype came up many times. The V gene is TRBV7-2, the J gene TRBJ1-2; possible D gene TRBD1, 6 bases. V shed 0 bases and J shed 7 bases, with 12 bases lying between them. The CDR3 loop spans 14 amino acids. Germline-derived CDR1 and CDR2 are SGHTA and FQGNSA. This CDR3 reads CASSLAQTGSGYTF. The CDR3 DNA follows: TGTGCCAGCAGCTTAGCCCAGACAGGCTCTGGCTACACCTTC.

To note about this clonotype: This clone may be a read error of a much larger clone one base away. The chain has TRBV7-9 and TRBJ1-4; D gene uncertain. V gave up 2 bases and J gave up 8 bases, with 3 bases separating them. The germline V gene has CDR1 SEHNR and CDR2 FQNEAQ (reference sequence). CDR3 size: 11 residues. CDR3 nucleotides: TGTGCCAGCAGCTTACAGGAAAAACTGTTTTTT. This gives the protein CASSLQEKLFF.

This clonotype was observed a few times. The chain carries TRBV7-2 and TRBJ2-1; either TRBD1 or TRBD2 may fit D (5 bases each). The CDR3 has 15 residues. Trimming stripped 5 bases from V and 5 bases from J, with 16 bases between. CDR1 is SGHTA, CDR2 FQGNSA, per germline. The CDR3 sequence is CASSQVGTQNNEQFF. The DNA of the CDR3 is TGTGCCAGCAGCCAGGTAGGGACCCAGAACAATGAGCAGTTCTTC.

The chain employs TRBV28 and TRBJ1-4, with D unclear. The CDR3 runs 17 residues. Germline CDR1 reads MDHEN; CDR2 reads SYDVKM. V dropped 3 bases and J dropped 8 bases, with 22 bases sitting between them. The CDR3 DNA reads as TGTGCCAGCAGTTTCTATGAGAGAGTTCGGGGTCGGGAAAAACTGTTTTTT. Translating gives CASSFYERVRGREKLFF.

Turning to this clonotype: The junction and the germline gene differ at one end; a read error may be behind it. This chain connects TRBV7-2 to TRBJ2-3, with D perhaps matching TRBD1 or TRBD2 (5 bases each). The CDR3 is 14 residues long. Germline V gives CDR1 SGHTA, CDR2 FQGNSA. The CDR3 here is CANSFLGATDTQYF. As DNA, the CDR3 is TGTGCCAACAGCTTCCTCGGGGCCACAGATACGCAGTATTTT.

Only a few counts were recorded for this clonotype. The CDR3 reads CASSAYWTGGYSNQPQHF. The CDR3 region has the DNA TGTGCCAGCAGTGCGTATTGGACAGGCGGGTATAGCAATCAGCCCCAGCATTTT. The V call is TRBV12-3 or TRBV12-4, the J call TRBJ1-5; 7 bases line up with TRBD1. The CDR3 runs to 18 residues. J was trimmed by 0 bases and V by 5 bases; bases with no gene match: 13.

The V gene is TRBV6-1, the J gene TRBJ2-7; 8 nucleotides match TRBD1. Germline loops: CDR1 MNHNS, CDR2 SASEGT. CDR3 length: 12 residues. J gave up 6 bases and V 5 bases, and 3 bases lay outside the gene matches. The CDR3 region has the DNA TGTGCCAGCAGTAACAGGGGGAGCGAGCAGTACGTC. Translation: CASSNRGSEQYV.

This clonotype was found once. The DNA of the CDR3 is TGTGCCAGCAGCTTTTCCAGCAGCTCCTACAATGAGCAGTTCTTC. Translating it yields CASSFSSSSYNEQFF. The chain uses TRBV11-2 and TRBJ2-1, with D uncertain. Germline lookup yields CDR1 SGHAT and CDR2 FQNNGV. CDR3 size: 15 residues. The V gene lost 3 bases and the J gene lost 0 bases, with 9 bases spanning the gap. Together with reference TRBV11-2 and TRBJ2-1, the CDR3 gives the full variable domain: EAGVAQSPRYKIIEKRQSVAFWCNPISGHATLYWYQQILGQGPKLLIQFQNNGVVDDSQLPKDRFSAERLKGVDSTLKIQPAKLEDSAVYLCASSFSSSSYNEQFFGPGTRLTVL.

CDR3 amino acids: CASSHVGISGNTIYF. CDR3 nucleotide sequence: TGTGCCAGCAGCCACGTAGGGATCTCTGGAAACACCATATATTTT. This chain connects TRBV14 to TRBJ1-3; the D is unclear. V lost 3 bases and J lost 0, with 9 bases in between. CDR1 is SGHDN and CDR2 is FVKESK in the germline V gene. This CDR3 comprises 15 residues.

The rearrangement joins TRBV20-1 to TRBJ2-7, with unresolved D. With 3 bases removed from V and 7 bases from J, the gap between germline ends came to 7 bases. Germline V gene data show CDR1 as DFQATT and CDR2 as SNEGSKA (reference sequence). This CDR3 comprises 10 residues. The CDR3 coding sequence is TGCAGTGCTAGGGTAATTGAGCAGTACTTC. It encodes CSARVIEQYF.

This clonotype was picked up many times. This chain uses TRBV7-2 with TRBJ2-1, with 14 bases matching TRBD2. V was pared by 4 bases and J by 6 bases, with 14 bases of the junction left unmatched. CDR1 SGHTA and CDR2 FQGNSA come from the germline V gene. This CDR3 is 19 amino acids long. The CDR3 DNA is TGTGCCAGCAGCTATACGGGACTAGCGGGAGCCCGACCCGTCAATGAGCAGTTCTTC. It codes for CASSYTGLAGARPVNEQFF. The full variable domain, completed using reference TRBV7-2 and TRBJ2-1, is GAGVSQSPSNKVTEKGKDVELRCDPISGHTALYWYRQSLGQGLEFLIYFQGNSAPDKSGLPSDRFSAERTGGSVSTLTIQRTQQEDSAVYLCASSYTGLAGARPVNEQFFGPGTRLTVL.

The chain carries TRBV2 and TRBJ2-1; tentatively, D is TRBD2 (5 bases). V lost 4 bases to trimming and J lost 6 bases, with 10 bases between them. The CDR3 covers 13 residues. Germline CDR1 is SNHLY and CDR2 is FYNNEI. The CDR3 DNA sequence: TGTGCCAGCAGTGTACTAGGCCTCAATGAGCAGTTCTTC. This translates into CASSVLGLNEQFF.

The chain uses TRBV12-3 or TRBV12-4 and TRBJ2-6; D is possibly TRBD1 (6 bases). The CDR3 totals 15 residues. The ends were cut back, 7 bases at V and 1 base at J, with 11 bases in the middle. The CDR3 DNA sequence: TGTGCCAGCAACCCCGGACAGTCTGGGGCCAACGTCCTGACTTTC. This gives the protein CASNPGQSGANVLTF.

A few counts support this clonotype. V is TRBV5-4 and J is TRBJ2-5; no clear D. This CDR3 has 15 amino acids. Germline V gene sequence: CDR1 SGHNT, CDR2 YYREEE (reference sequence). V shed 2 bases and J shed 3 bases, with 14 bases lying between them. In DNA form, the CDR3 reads TGTGCCAGCAGCTTTATCCAGGTTGGGGAAGAGACCCAGTACTTC. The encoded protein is CASSFIQVGEETQYF.

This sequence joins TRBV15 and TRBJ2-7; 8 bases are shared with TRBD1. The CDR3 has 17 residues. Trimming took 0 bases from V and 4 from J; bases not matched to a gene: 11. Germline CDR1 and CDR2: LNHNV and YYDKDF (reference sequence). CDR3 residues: CATSRDLARDRMYEQYF. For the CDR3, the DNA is TGTGCCACCAGCAGAGATCTTGCGCGGGACAGGATGTACGAGCAGTACTTC. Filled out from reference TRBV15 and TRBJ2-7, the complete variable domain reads DAMVIQNPRYQVTQFGKPVTLSCSQTLNHNVMYWYQQKSSQAPKLLFHYYDKDFNNEADTPDNFQSRRPNTSFCFLDIRSPGLGDTAMYLCATSRDLARDRMYEQYFGPGTRLTVT.

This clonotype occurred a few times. The CDR3 DNA follows: TGTGCCAGCAGCAGAACCGGGACAAAAGAGACCCAGTACTTC. Translated: CASSRTGTKETQYF. The gene calls are TRBV11-2 and TRBJ2-5, with D tentatively TRBD1 (6 bases). V was trimmed by 5 bases and J by 3 bases, leaving 13 bases between them. The CDR3 consists of 14 residues. Germline V gives CDR1 SGHAT, CDR2 FQNNGV.

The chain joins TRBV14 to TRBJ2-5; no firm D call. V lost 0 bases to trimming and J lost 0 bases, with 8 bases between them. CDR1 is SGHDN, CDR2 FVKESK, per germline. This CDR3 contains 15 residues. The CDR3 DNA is TGTGCCAGCAGCCAAGATGGGTGGTACCAAGAGACCCAGTACTTC. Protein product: CASSQDGWYQETQYF.

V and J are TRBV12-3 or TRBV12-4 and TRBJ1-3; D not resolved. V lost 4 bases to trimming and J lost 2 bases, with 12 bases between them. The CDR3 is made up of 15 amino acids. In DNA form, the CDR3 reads TGTGCCAGCAGTTCCCAGATAGGACCTGGAAACACCATATATTTT. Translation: CASSSQIGPGNTIYF.

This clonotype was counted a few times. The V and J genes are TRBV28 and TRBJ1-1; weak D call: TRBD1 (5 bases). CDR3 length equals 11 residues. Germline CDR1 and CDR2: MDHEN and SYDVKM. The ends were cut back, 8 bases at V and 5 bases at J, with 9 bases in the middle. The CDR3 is CASGGGTEAFF. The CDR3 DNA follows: TGTGCCAGCGGGGGGGGGACTGAAGCTTTCTTT.

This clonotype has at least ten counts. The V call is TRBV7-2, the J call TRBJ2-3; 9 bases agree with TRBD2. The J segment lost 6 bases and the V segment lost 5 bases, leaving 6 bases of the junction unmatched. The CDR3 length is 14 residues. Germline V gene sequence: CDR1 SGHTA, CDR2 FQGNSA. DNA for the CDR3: TGTGCCAGCAGCGACCCGGGACTAGCCGATACGCAGTATTTT. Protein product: CASSDPGLADTQYF.

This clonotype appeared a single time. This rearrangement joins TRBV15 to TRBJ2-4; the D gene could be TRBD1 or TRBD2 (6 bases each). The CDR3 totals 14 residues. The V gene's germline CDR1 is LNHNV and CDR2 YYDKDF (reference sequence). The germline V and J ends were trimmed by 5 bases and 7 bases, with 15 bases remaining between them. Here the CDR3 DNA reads TGTGCCACCAGCCTCGGGGGCGCCGGCAACATTCAGTACTTC. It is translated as CATSLGGAGNIQYF.

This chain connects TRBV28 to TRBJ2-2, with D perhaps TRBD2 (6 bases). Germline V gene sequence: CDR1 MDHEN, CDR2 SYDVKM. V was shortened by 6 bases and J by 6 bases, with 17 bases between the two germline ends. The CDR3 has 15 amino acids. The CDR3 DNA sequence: TGTGCCAGCAGCGAGGAACTAGCCTTATCCGGGGAGCTGTTTTTT. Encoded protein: CASSEELALSGELFF.

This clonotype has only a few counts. Written as DNA, the CDR3 is TGTGCCATTCAGGGACTAGGGAATAACAATGAGCAGTTCTTC. Its protein is CAIQGLGNNNEQFF. The V call is TRBV10-3, the J call TRBJ2-1; TRBD2 aligns across 8 bases. This CDR3 comprises 14 residues. Trimming cost V 9 bases and J 5 bases; bases outside gene matches: 9. Germline values: CDR1 ENHRY, CDR2 SYGVKD.

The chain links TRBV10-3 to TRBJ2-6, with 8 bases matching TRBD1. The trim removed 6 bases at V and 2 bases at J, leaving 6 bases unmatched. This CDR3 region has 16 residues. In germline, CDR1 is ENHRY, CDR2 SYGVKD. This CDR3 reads CAIRDTGGTGANVLTF. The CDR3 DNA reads TGTGCCATCAGGGATACAGGGGGGACTGGGGCCAACGTCCTGACTTTC.